Given below is one TCR beta chain in context. Its antigen remains unknown. This record belongs to a study of OX40 agonist ivuxolimab in advanced cancers. At the level of the study: Males comprised about 78% of the group, whose mean age was about 61 years (range roughly 20 to 85). Patients with prior anti-PD-1, anti-PD-L1 or anti-CTLA-4 therapy were eligible; 40% had some. Points from the study as a whole: Low normalized clonal expansion also occurred in some nonresponding patients. Expanded clones were, on average, more numerous among CD8+ T cells than CD4+.

Germline trimming cut 5 bases from V and 1 base from J; bases unmatched to any gene: 9. Germline V CDR1 and CDR2: MDHEN, SYDVKM. The CDR3 spans 16 residues. Assay: immunoSEQ multiplex PCR; the TCRdb copy retains only in-frame clones and omits some. The table lists around 67,000 clones, less than 90% of them singletons. The chain combines TRBV28 with TRBJ2-7, with TRBD1 matching over 9 bases. Sequencing used CD4+ or CD8+ T cells sorted from blood, obtained in a trial of the OX40 agonist ivuxolimab. The receptor's source is an adult with an advanced solid tumor such as melanoma, head and neck, liver or kidney cancer. The CDR3, as DNA: TGTGCCAGCAGTGCCCCCGGGGACAGGGCATCCTACGAGCAGTACTTC. Encoded protein: CASSAPGDRASYEQYF.